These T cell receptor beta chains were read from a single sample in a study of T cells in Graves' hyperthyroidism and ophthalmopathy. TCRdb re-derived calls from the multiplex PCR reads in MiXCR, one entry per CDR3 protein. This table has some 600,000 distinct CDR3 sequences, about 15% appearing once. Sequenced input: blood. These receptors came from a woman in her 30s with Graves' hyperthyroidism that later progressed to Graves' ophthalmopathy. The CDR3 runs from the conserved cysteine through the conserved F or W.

CASSLEASGSLGYEQYF	TRBV5-1	TRBJ2-7
CASSQKRTSESYEQYF	TRBV14	TRBJ2-7
CVSSLDGEYQRDEQYF	TRBV11-2	TRBJ2-7
CASSLDGTSGDEQFF	TRBV5-1	TRBJ2-1
CASSELGGGTGQPQHF	TRBV2	TRBJ1-5
CSVGRDRNYEQYF	TRBV29-1	TRBJ2-7
CASSQDRDHSGGYTF	TRBV4-1	TRBJ1-2
CASSSGLAGRGFEQFF	TRBV7-9	TRBJ2-1
CASSPSTGTRNEQYF	TRBV18	TRBJ2-7
CASSLGGLDGYTF	TRBV5-1	TRBJ1-2
CSALAGANTGELFF	TRBV20-1	TRBJ2-2
CASSLVSGVDTEAFF	TRBV7-2	TRBJ1-1
CASSSHSGDYEQYF	TRBV27	TRBJ2-7
CASQARDTGNQPQHF	TRBV12-3/TRBV12-4	TRBJ1-5
CASSTRGGPGNIQYF	TRBV3-1	TRBJ2-4
CATSDLRNSGSEQFF	TRBV24-1	TRBJ2-1
CSARTLGATGETQYF	TRBV20-1	TRBJ2-5
CASSPGLAGGLDTQYF	TRBV7-3	TRBJ2-3
CASSPGGLAGAFSEQFF	TRBV9	TRBJ2-1
CSGARTANTEAFF	TRBV20-1	TRBJ1-1
CASSNRGHGYTF	TRBV12-3/TRBV12-4	TRBJ1-2
CASSQEMAQPQHF	TRBV3-1	TRBJ1-5
CASPKARYGYTF	TRBV6-1	TRBJ1-2
CASSSEGGNTIYF	TRBV19	TRBJ1-3
CSVGAGNSYNEQFF	TRBV29-1	TRBJ2-1
CSAVRGGGTEAFF	TRBV29-1	TRBJ1-1
CSVEPGGGTEAFF	TRBV29-1	TRBJ1-1